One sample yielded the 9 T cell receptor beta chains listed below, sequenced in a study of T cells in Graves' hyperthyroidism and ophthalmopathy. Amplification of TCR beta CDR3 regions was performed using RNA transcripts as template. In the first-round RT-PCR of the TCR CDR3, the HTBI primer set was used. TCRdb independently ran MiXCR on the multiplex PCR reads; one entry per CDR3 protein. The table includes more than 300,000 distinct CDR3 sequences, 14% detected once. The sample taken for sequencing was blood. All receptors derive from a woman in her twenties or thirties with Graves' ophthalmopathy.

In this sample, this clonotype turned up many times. The DNA of the CDR3 is TGTGCCACCAGCAGGGGCGGGGGAGTTGCAGATACGCAGTATTTT. Translation gives CATSRGGGVADTQYF. The V call is TRBV15, the J call TRBJ2-3; the match to TRBD2 covers 7 bases. This CDR3 region has 15 residues. Trimming removed 3 bases from V and 4 bases from J; junction bases left unmatched: 7. Germline V lookup: CDR1 LNHNV, CDR2 YYDKDF (reference sequence).

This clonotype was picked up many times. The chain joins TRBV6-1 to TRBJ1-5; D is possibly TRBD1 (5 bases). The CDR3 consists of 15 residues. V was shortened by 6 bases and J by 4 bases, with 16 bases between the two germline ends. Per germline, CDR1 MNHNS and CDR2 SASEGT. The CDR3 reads CASSSGIVGNQPQHF. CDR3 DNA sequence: TGTGCCAGCAGCTCAGGGATTGTAGGAAATCAGCCCCAGCATTTT.

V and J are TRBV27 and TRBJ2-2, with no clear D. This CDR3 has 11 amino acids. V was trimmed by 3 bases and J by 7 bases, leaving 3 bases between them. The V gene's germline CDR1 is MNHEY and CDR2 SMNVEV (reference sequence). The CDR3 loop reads CASSFRGELFF. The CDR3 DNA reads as TGTGCCAGCAGTTTCCGCGGGGAGCTGTTTTTT.

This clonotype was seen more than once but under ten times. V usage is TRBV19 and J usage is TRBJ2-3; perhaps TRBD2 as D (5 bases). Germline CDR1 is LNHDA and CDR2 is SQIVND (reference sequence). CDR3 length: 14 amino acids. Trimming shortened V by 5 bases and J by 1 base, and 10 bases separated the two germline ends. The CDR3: CASSPGLRTDTQYF. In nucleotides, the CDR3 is TGTGCCAGTAGTCCTGGACTTCGCACAGATACGCAGTATTTT. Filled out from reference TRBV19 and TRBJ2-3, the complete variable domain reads DGGITQSPKYLFRKEGQNVTLSCEQNLNHDAMYWYRQDPGQGLRLIYYSQIVNDFQKGDIAEGYSVSREKKESFPLTVTSAQKNPTAFYLCASSPGLRTDTQYFGPGTRLTVL.

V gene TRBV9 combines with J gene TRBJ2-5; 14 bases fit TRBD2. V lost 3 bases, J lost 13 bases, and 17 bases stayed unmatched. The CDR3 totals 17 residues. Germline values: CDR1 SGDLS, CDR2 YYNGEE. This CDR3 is CASSAPRTSGGPGVLYF. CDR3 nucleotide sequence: TGTGCCAGCAGCGCGCCAAGGACTAGCGGGGGGCCCGGTGTGTTGTACTTC.

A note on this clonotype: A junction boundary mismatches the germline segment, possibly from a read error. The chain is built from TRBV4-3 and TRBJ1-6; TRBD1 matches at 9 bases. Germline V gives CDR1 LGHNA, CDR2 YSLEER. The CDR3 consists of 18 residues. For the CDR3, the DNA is TGCGCCAGCAGCCATCGACTAACAGGGGGCGCATATAATCCACCCCTCCACTTT. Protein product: CASSHRLTGGAYNPPLHF.

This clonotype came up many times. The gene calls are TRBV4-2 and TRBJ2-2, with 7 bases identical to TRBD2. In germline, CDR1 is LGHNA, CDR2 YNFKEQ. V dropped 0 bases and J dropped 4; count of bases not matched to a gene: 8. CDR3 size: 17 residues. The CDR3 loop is CASSQEGRGSSTGELFF. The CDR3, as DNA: TGTGCCAGCAGCCAAGAAGGGAGGGGTTCGAGCACCGGGGAGCTGTTTTTT.

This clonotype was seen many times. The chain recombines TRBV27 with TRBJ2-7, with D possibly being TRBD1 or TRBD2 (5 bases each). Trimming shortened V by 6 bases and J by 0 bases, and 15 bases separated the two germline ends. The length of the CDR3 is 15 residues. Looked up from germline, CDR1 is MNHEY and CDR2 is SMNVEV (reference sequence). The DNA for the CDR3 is TGTGCCAGCAGCCCCGGGGCCGACCTCTCCTACGAGCAGTACTTC. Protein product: CASSPGADLSYEQYF.

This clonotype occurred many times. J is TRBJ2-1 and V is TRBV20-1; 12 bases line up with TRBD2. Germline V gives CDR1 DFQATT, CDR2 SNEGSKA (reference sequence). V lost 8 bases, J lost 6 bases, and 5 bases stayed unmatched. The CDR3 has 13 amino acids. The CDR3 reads CSTLAGGVNEQFF. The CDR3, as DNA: TGCAGTACCCTAGCGGGGGGGGTCAATGAGCAGTTCTTC.